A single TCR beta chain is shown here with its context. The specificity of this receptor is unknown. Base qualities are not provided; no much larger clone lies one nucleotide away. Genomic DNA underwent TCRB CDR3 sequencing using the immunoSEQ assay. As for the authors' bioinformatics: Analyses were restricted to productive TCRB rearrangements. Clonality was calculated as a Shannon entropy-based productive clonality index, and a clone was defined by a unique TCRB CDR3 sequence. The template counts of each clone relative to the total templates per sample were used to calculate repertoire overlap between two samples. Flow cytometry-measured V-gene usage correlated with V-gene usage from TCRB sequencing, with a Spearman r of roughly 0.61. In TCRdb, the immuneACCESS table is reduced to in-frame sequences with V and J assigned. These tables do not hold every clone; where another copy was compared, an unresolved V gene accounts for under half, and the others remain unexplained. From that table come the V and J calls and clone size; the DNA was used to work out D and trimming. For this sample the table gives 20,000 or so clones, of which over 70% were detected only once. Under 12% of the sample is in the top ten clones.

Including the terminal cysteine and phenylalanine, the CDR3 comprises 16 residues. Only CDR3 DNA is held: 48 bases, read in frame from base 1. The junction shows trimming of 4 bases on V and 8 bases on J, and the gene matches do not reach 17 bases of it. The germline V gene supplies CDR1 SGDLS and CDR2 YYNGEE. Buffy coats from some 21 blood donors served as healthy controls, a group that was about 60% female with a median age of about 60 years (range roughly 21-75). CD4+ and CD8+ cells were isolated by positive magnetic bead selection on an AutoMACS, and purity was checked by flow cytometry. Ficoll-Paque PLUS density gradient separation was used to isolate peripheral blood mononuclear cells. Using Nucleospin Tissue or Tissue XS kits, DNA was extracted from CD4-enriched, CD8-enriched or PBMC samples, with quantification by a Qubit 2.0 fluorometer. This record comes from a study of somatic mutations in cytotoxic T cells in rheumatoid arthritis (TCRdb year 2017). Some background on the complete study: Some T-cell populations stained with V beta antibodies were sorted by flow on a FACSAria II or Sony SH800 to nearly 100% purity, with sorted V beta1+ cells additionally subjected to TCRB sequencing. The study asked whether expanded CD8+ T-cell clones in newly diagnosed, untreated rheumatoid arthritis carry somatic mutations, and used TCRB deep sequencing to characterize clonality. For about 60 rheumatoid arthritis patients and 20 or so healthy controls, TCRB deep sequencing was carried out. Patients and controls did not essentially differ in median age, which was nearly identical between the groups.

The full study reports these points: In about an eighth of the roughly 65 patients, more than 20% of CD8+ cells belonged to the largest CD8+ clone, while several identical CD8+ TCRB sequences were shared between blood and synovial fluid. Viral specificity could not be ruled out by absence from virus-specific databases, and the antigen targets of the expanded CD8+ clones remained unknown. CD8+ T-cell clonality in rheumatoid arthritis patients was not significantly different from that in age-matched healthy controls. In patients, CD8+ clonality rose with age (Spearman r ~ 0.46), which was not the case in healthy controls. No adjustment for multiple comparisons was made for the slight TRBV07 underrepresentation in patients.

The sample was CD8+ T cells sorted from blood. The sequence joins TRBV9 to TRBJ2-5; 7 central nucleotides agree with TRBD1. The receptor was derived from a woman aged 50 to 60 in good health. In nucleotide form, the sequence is TGTGCCAGCAGCCCCGAGTCGGGACAGTCAAGAGATACCCAGTACTTC. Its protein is CASSPESGQSRDTQYF.